Listed here is a single T cell receptor beta chain. The antigen is undetermined. TCRdb's copy holds only in-frame clones and misses some; the assay was immunoSEQ multiplex PCR. Found here are about 97,000 clones, roughly 84% of them singletons; the top ten hold 16%. The record originates from a study of T cell responses to AZD1222 COVID-19 vaccine. This CDR3 has 16 amino acids. With V trimmed by 3 bases and J by 0 bases, 1 base remained unmatched. The germline gives CDR1 SGHDN, CDR2 FVKESK. Study-level results: The donor group comprised mostly white British people and more females; the analysis possibly underestimated clonal diversity. Spike-specific TCR breadth and depth went up after people got two AZD1222 doses. No day 14 peak samples; only post-peak repertoires were characterized.

The source of this sequence is an adult in good health. This chain uses TRBV14 with TRBJ2-1; TRBD2 agrees at 11 bases. Here the sequenced sample was peripheral blood, taken on day 0 of AZD1222 vaccination. The CDR3 is CASSQTSGNSYNEQFF. The DNA for the CDR3 is TGTGCCAGCAGCCAGACTAGCGGGAACTCCTACAATGAGCAGTTCTTC.